This section outlines one T cell receptor (beta chain) sequence together with its context. Its antigen remains unidentified. This sample is drawn from a study of T cells in Graves' hyperthyroidism and ophthalmopathy. Study results and caveats: The model anticipated ophthalmopathy a median approximately 6.5 months pre-onset.

TCR beta CDR3 regions were amplified from RNA. In the first-round RT-PCR of the TCR CDR3, the HTBI primer set was used. TCRdb passed the multiplex PCR reads through MiXCR, listing each CDR3 protein once. The sample holds a few hundred thousand distinct CDR3 sequences, roughly 15% seen once. The V gene's germline CDR1 is SGHTS and CDR2 YDEGEE. The V and J ends lost 3 bases and 3 bases, in that order; junction bases with no gene match: 6. This CDR3 contains 15 residues. The chain recombines TRBV5-8 with TRBJ1-5; 7 bases agree with TRBD1. The sample consisted of blood. This receptor was taken from a woman between 50 and 59 years old with Graves' hyperthyroidism that later progressed to Graves' ophthalmopathy. The CDR3 loop is CASSWATGINQPQHF. The CDR3 nucleotides read TGTGCCAGCAGCTGGGCGACAGGGATCAATCAGCCCCAGCATTTT. The entire variable domain, with the rest obtained from reference TRBV5-8 and TRBJ1-5, is as follows: EAGVTQSPTHLIKTRGQQATLRCSPISGHTSVYWYQQALGLGLQFLLWYDEGEERNRGNFPPRFSGRQFPNYSSELNVNALELEDSALYLCASSWATGINQPQHFGDGTRLSIL.